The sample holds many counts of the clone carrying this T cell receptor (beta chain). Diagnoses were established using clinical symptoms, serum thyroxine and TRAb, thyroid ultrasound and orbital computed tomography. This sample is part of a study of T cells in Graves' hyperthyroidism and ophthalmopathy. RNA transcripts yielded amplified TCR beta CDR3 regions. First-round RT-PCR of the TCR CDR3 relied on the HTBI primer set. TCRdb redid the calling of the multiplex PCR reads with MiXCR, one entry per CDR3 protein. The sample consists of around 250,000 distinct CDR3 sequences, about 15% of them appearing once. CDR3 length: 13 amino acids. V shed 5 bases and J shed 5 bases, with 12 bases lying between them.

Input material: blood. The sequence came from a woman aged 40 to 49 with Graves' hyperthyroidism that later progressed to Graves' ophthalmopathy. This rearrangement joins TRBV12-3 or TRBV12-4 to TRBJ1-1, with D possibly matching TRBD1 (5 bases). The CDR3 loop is CASSPPGRTEAFF. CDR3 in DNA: TGTGCCAGCAGTCCCCCGGGGCGGACTGAAGCTTTCTTT.